This is a list of T cell receptor beta chains from one sample in a study of T cell repertoires in cytomegalovirus infection. Their antigen targets remain unknown. TCRdb re-analysed the reads in MiXCR, keeping a single row per CDR3 protein. The sample lists fewer than 900,000 distinct CDR3 sequences, about 27% occurring once. Sequencing used cultured CD8+ T cells from PBMCs, obtained from culture after CMV antigen stimulation. The receptors originated from a human donor in good health (CMV status not recorded). Some clones in this sample may be carry-over from other donors' samples. Both conserved end residues are part of each CDR3. A D gene is named only where the DNA matches it firmly. Some rows have no size entry. The others give once, few or many, or a class for an expanded clone.

>many|TRBJ2-7|.|TRBV7-6
CASSQGAGWAYEQYF
>.|TRBJ2-1|.|TRBV4-1
CASSQDPTSYNEQFF
>few|TRBJ1-1|.|TRBV6-5
CASSRVGTVNTEAFF
>many|TRBJ1-2|.|TRBV4-2
CASSQTPGTAAINYGYTF
>many|TRBJ2-1|.|TRBV7-8
CASSQPQGWDNEQFF
>few|TRBJ1-1|.|TRBV6-1
CASSEKGWRANTEAFF
>.|TRBJ1-2|TRBD1|TRBV7-9
CASQIDRGYYGYTF
>.|TRBJ2-1|TRBD2|TRBV7-9
CASSPFRAGGPNEQFF
>.|TRBJ2-1|.|TRBV6-5
CASRSQGNEQFF
>.|TRBJ1-1|TRBD1|TRBV12-3/TRBV12-4
CASSFLLTGMNTEAFF
>.|TRBJ2-7|TRBD2|TRBV15
CATSPIGGAVYEQYF
>few|TRBJ1-1|.|TRBV27
CASSLSGAHTEAFF
>.|TRBJ2-1|.|TRBV6-1
CASRLYQGTTYNEQFF
>.|TRBJ2-7|.|TRBV4-1
CASSQSAGKWVSYEQYF
>.|TRBJ2-7|TRBD1|TRBV13
CASTGGNEQYF
>.|TRBJ2-1|TRBD2|TRBV7-2
CASSVGLVQFEQFF
>.|TRBJ2-1|TRBD2|TRBV6-5
CASSPHKINSGGATYNEQFF
>few|TRBJ2-6|.|TRBV19
CASSNRAGANVLTF
>once|TRBJ2-7|.|TRBV27
CASSSGPRGYEQYF
>many|TRBJ1-1|.|TRBV6-4
CASVALQDRNTEAFF
>few|TRBJ2-7|.|TRBV19
CASSNLSPYEQYF
>.|TRBJ2-7|.|TRBV14
CASSQAMVYEQYF